The rows below give T cell receptor beta chains drawn from one sample of a study of response to subunit inactivated influenza vaccine. TCRdb fed the RT-PCR reads into MiXCR, producing one record per CDR3 protein. Of about 150,000 distinct CDR3 sequences listed, roughly a tenth were seen once; the top ten hold roughly 36%. The input for sequencing was CD8+ T cells sorted from PBMCs, taken 23 months after vaccination. These receptors were taken from a man aged 45 to 70 who received an inactivated influenza vaccine. Each CDR3 is given with its conserved first and last residue.

j_gene: TRBJ2-1; v_gene: TRBV12-3/TRBV12-4; len: 14; CDR3aa: CASSLDGMGNEQFF
j_gene: TRBJ2-7; v_gene: TRBV5-5; len: 15; CDR3aa: CASSLGLSQGDEQYF
j_gene: TRBJ2-3; v_gene: TRBV5-1; len: 16; CDR3aa: CASSLELRRVTDTQYF
j_gene: TRBJ1-1; v_gene: TRBV4-1; len: 14; CDR3aa: CASSPGTFPTEAFF
j_gene: TRBJ2-5; v_gene: TRBV4-3; len: 14; CDR3aa: CASSHGRSMETQYF
j_gene: TRBJ2-3; v_gene: TRBV5-1; len: 14; CDR3aa: CASSSGQSTDTQYF
j_gene: TRBJ2-2; v_gene: TRBV19; len: 16; CDR3aa: CASSIFPGGSTGELFF
j_gene: TRBJ1-2; v_gene: TRBV6-1; len: 15; CDR3aa: CASRDTVSPNYGYTF
j_gene: TRBJ2-1; v_gene: TRBV29-1; len: 14; CDR3aa: CSHAQTSGMDEQFF
j_gene: TRBJ1-3; v_gene: TRBV6-1; len: 15; CDR3aa: CASSEAKGVGNTIYF
j_gene: TRBJ2-3; v_gene: TRBV20-1; len: 18; CDR3aa: CSARDLLAGATFPDTQYF
j_gene: TRBJ2-2; v_gene: TRBV5-1; len: 15; CDR3aa: CASSLKAANTGELFF
j_gene: TRBJ2-7; v_gene: TRBV6-5; len: 16; CDR3aa: CASSYSGALGSYEQYF
j_gene: TRBJ2-7; v_gene: TRBV5-1; len: 14; CDR3aa: CASSLGDGSYEQYF
j_gene: TRBJ2-7; v_gene: TRBV9; len: 14; CDR3aa: CASSVVGSSYEQYF
j_gene: TRBJ2-1; v_gene: TRBV28; len: 15; CDR3aa: CASKGTSERYNEQFF
j_gene: TRBJ2-2; v_gene: TRBV28; len: 13; CDR3aa: CASRPYRGGELFF
j_gene: TRBJ2-1; v_gene: TRBV28; len: 13; CDR3aa: CASSFLLGDEQFF
j_gene: TRBJ2-3; v_gene: TRBV12-3/TRBV12-4; len: 17; CDR3aa: CASSAGTSGLGEDTQYF
j_gene: TRBJ1-1; v_gene: TRBV4-3; len: 15; CDR3aa: CASSQDEGVNTEAFF
j_gene: TRBJ2-1; v_gene: TRBV12-3/TRBV12-4; len: 13; CDR3aa: CASSNYSYNEQFF
j_gene: TRBJ1-4; v_gene: TRBV6-1; len: 14; CDR3aa: CASSHWTEGEKLFF
j_gene: TRBJ2-7; v_gene: TRBV7-9; len: 17; CDR3aa: CASSSFGHGSPGYEQYF
j_gene: TRBJ2-1; v_gene: TRBV6-2/TRBV6-3; len: 16; CDR3aa: CASSYSSGDFYNEQFF
j_gene: TRBJ2-1; v_gene: TRBV12-3/TRBV12-4; len: 14; CDR3aa: CASSGTGDLNELFF
j_gene: TRBJ2-3; v_gene: TRBV5-1; len: 16; CDR3aa: CASSPLADRGTDTQYF
j_gene: TRBJ2-1; v_gene: TRBV4-2; len: 16; CDR3aa: CASSQEGTGVYNEQFF
j_gene: TRBJ1-2; v_gene: TRBV11-2; len: 14; CDR3aa: CASSTHPAAYGYTF
j_gene: TRBJ2-1; v_gene: TRBV29-1; len: 15; CDR3aa: CSVEARLAAYNEQFF
j_gene: TRBJ2-1; v_gene: TRBV19; len: 15; CDR3aa: CATSNSDRLRNEQFF
j_gene: TRBJ1-1; v_gene: TRBV5-5; len: 16; CDR3aa: CASSLVGSPQNTEAFF
j_gene: TRBJ2-4; v_gene: TRBV29-1; len: 11; CDR3aa: CSVLGGNIQYF
j_gene: TRBJ1-2; v_gene: TRBV4-1; len: 17; CDR3aa: CASSQGQAGDGNYGYTF
j_gene: TRBJ2-5; v_gene: TRBV29-1; len: 15; CDR3aa: CSVEDPEDGGETQYF
j_gene: TRBJ2-1; v_gene: TRBV7-9; len: 10; CDR3aa: CASTHNEQFF
j_gene: TRBJ2-7; v_gene: TRBV9; len: 14; CDR3aa: CASSASGETYEQYF
j_gene: TRBJ2-2; v_gene: TRBV12-3/TRBV12-4; len: 16; CDR3aa: CASSWTSGGYTGELFF
j_gene: TRBJ2-5; v_gene: TRBV6-1; len: 16; CDR3aa: CASSASPIAVRKTQYF
j_gene: TRBJ1-4; v_gene: TRBV15; len: 15; CDR3aa: CATSRGGGGREKLFF
j_gene: TRBJ2-2; v_gene: TRBV7-9; len: 17; CDR3aa: CASSLYTGGENTGELFF
j_gene: TRBJ2-7; v_gene: TRBV20-1; len: 14; CDR3aa: CSARDLAGEYEQYF
j_gene: TRBJ2-7; v_gene: TRBV4-1; len: 15; CDR3aa: CASSQEQVPSYEQYF
j_gene: TRBJ1-6; v_gene: TRBV4-3; len: 15; CDR3aa: CASSQKLQGNSPLHF
j_gene: TRBJ2-1; v_gene: TRBV2; len: 11; CDR3aa: CASAGRLEQFF
j_gene: TRBJ2-3; v_gene: TRBV10-3; len: 16; CDR3aa: CAISDPMRGAADTQYF
j_gene: TRBJ2-3; v_gene: TRBV29-1; len: 12; CDR3aa: CSVEWREDTQYF
j_gene: TRBJ2-1; v_gene: TRBV10-3; len: 12; CDR3aa: CAISDRGNEQFF
j_gene: TRBJ1-5; v_gene: TRBV10-1; len: 14; CDR3aa: CASLDRDGNQPQHF
j_gene: TRBJ2-1; v_gene: TRBV24-1; len: 15; CDR3aa: CATSGQGVTYNEQFF
j_gene: TRBJ2-1; v_gene: TRBV18; len: 20; CDR3aa: CASSPDEKKHRPISYNEQFF
j_gene: TRBJ1-3; v_gene: TRBV9; len: 16; CDR3aa: CASSVVPGSSGNTIYF
j_gene: TRBJ2-1; v_gene: TRBV11-2; len: 17; CDR3aa: CASSSGIPLPPYNEQFF
j_gene: TRBJ2-7; v_gene: TRBV14; len: 17; CDR3aa: CASSLKGWEQVPYEQYF